This entry is about one TCR beta chain. Its specificity is not known. The CDR3 extends 3 residues past the end of the read, so its final part is completed from the germline J gene. This sample stems from a study of T cells in women clearing cervical HPV infection. Turning to the study itself: Controls' single incident HPV16 infection cleared within 12 months without precancer. Study conclusions and caveats: CIN3+ cases had significantly higher TCR richness than controls; evenness did not differ.

All donors had a single incident cervical HPV16 infection, not prevalent. From germline, CDR1 is DFQATT and CDR2 SNEGSKA (reference sequence). The V gene end was trimmed by 6 bases and the J gene end by 4 bases; junction bases not matched to a gene: 12. CDR3 length equals 15 residues. TCR beta CDR3 amplified by multiplex PCR from approximately 1,200 ng genomic DNA. Measured with immunoSEQ multiplex PCR; TCRdb has only the in-frame clones, and not every one. The sample data list 40,000 to 60,000 clones. The sequence derives from a woman aged 18-70 years with a cervical HPV16 infection that either progressed to CIN3+ or cleared (not recorded which). The sample consisted of blood buffy coat. The chain joins TRBV20-1 to TRBJ2-1, with 7 bases identical to TRBD2. CDR3 DNA, as far as it was read: TGCAGTGCCGGTAGGGACTATCAAAGATACAATGAG. Its protein is CSAGRDYQRYNE. The full CDR3 protein is CSAGRDYQRYNEQFF.